The 11 T cell receptor beta chains listed next were all sequenced from one sample in a study of prognosis after radiotherapy for stage I lung cancer. Multiplex PCR in two rounds served to amplify TCR beta CDR3 from genomic DNA. Each TRBV and TRBJ gene had its own primer in the first PCR round. TCRdb analysed the multiplex PCR reads with MiXCR anew, one entry per CDR3 protein. The sample holds some 20,000 distinct CDR3 sequences, less than 70% seen once. This material consisted of PBMCs, taken before or after stereotactic body radiation therapy (not recorded which). The receptor set was obtained from a donor over 45 with non-small cell lung cancer.

Many counts were recorded for this clonotype. The chain couples TRBV7-9 to TRBJ1-4; 7 positions match TRBD1. CDR3 length: 14 amino acids. Germline CDR1 is SEHNR and CDR2 is FQNEAQ (reference sequence). The trim removed 3 bases at V and 7 bases at J, leaving 5 bases unmatched. The CDR3 region is CASSFSQGSEKLFF. The CDR3 DNA reads TGTGCCAGCAGCTTTTCACAGGGGAGTGAAAAACTGTTTTTT.

The rearrangement joins TRBV7-2 to TRBJ1-2; possible D gene TRBD1, 5 bases. The germline V gene has CDR1 SGHTA and CDR2 FQGNSA. The CDR3 spans 12 residues. Trimming removed 3 bases from V and 8 bases from J, with 10 bases in between. The CDR3 DNA reads as TGTGCCAGCAGCTTGTCAGGGACGGGCTACACCTTC. The encoded protein is CASSLSGTGYTF.

Concerning this clonotype: A far larger clone is only one base removed, so a read error is likely. This chain uses TRBV6-4 with TRBJ2-5, with D perhaps matching TRBD2 (6 bases). Germline assignment: CDR1 MRHNA and CDR2 SNTAGT. This CDR3 region has 13 residues. V lost 9 bases, J lost 0 bases, and 11 bases lay in between. DNA of the CDR3: TGTGCCAGGAGTAGGGAGGACCAAGAGACCCAGTACTTC. Its protein is CARSREDQETQYF.

The chain links TRBV4-1 to TRBJ2-7; unclear D gene. This CDR3 region has 14 residues. CDR1 is MGHRA, CDR2 YSYEKL, per germline. V shed 4 bases and J shed 2 bases, with 12 bases lying between them. CDR3 loop: CASSLPTSPYEQYF. The CDR3 DNA follows: TGCGCCAGCAGCCTTCCGACGTCCCCCTACGAGCAGTACTTC.

This clonotype has a count of ten or more. The chain recombines TRBV28 with TRBJ2-3, with a tentative D call TRBD2 (7 bases). Looked up from germline, CDR1 is MDHEN and CDR2 is SYDVKM. Between the trimmed V and J ends, which lost 5 bases and 3 bases, there was a span of 18 bases. The CDR3 has 16 amino acids. The CDR3 spells CASSPRGAQGTDTQYF. The CDR3 nucleotides read TGTGCCAGCAGTCCACGGGGGGCGCAGGGTACAGATACGCAGTATTTT.

This clonotype was counted ten times or more. The rearrangement uses TRBV28 and TRBJ1-5; no reliable D call. The V gene's germline CDR1 is MDHEN and CDR2 SYDVKM. CDR3 length: 14 amino acids. Trimming took off 8 bases at V and 1 base at J, with 12 bases between the two ends. DNA for the CDR3: TGTGCCAGCGAACACGGAATGAGCAATCAGCCCCAGCATTTT. Its translation is CASEHGMSNQPQHF.

Turning to this clonotype: A read error may be the cause here, since a much bigger clone is one base away. The genes are TRBV7-2 and TRBJ2-4; tentatively, D is TRBD1 or TRBD2 (5 bases each). CDR1 and CDR2 from the germline V gene are SGHTA and FQGNSA. This CDR3 is built from 16 residues. The CDR3 here is CASSPRGSLAKKIQYF. CDR3 bases: TGTGCCAGCAGCCCTAGGGGCAGCCTAGCCAAAAAAATTCAGTACTTC.

This clonotype was seen ten or more times. The rearrangement joins TRBV19 to TRBJ2-7; the match to TRBD2 covers 8 bases. Germline V CDR1 and CDR2: LNHDA, SQIVND (reference sequence). V lost 3 bases to trimming and J lost 3 bases; unmatched junction nucleotides: 4. CDR3 length equals 14 residues. CDR3 sequence: CASSIRTSSYEQYF. The CDR3 DNA sequence: TGTGCCAGTAGTATTAGGACTAGCAGCTACGAGCAGTACTTC.

This chain connects TRBV6-4 to TRBJ2-3; D is unclear. In germline, CDR1 is MRHNA, CDR2 SNTAGT. This CDR3 spans 15 amino acids. As DNA, the CDR3 is TGTTTCAGCAGTGTCGAAGGGCTCGGGACAGATACGCAGTATTTT. It is translated as CFSSVEGLGTDTQYF.

This clonotype has just one count. CDR3 residues: CASSPSQQGLAGANVLTF. The DNA for the CDR3 is TGTGCCAGCTCACCCAGTCAACAGGGACTAGCTGGGGCCAACGTCCTGACTTTC. The gene calls are TRBV18 and TRBJ2-6; 8 bases align to TRBD2. Germline V gene sequence: CDR1 KGHSH, CDR2 LQKENI. The CDR3 contains 18 residues. Trimming removed 3 bases from V and 2 bases from J; junction bases left unmatched: 9.

Of note for this clonotype: Germline and junction disagree at one end, which may indicate a read error. The V call is TRBV6-1, the J call TRBJ2-2; D not certain. The CDR3 length is 13 residues. Germline V gives CDR1 MNHNS, CDR2 SASEGT. The CDR3 here is CAGSDLDNGELFF. The CDR3, as DNA: TGTGCCGGCAGTGACCTTGACAACGGGGAGCTGTTTTTT.